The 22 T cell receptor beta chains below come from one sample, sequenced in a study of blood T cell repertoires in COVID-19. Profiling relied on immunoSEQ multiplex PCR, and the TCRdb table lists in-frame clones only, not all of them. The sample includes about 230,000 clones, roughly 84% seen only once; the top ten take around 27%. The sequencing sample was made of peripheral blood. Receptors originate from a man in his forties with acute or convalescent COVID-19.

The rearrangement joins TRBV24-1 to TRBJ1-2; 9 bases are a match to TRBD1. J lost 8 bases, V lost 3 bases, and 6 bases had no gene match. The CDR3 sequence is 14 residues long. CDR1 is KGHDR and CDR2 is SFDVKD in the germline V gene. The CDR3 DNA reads TGTGCCACCAGTGATGGGAGACAGGGGGGCGGCTACACCTTC. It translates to CATSDGRQGGGYTF.

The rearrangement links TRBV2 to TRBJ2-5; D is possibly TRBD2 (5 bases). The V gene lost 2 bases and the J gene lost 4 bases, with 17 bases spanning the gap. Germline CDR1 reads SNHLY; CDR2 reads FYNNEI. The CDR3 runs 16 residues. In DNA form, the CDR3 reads TGTGCCAGCAGTGAATCGGGAAGTCGGTATGGAGAGACCCAGTACTTC. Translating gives CASSESGSRYGETQYF.

CDR3 protein: CASSPGAGDHEQYF. In DNA form, the CDR3 reads TGCGCCAGCAGCCCCGGGGCAGGGGACCACGAGCAGTACTTC. The chain links TRBV5-1 to TRBJ2-7; D perhaps matches TRBD1 (6 bases). The CDR3 consists of 14 residues. Germline CDR1 SGHRS, CDR2 YFSETQ. Trimming stripped 4 bases from V and 5 bases from J, with 16 bases between.

The CDR3, as DNA: TGTGCCTGGTGCCGGGACAGGGGGAACGAGCAGTACTTC. Its translation is CAWCRDRGNEQYF. The rearrangement joins TRBV30 to TRBJ2-7; the match to TRBD1 covers 11 bases. The CDR3 sequence is 13 residues long. V lost 5 bases, J lost 5 bases, and 5 bases stayed unmatched. Germline V gives CDR1 GTSNPN, CDR2 SVGIG (reference sequence). Looking up the rest from reference TRBV30 and TRBJ2-7 gives the full variable domain: SQTIHQWPATLVQPVGSPLSLECTVEGTSNPNLYWYRQAAGRGLQLLFYSVGIGQISSEVPQNLSASRPQDRQFILSSKKLLLSDSGFYLCAWCRDRGNEQYFGPGTRLTVT.

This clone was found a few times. CDR3 coding DNA: TGTGCCAGCAGCCAAACAGGGCTCACTGAAGCTTTCTTT. Translated, it gives CASSQTGLTEAFF. The chain couples TRBV7-3 to TRBJ1-1; the D gene is possibly TRBD1 (6 bases). The CDR3 covers 13 residues. The ends were cut back, 5 bases at V and 4 bases at J, with 11 bases in the middle. The germline gives CDR1 SGHTA, CDR2 FQGTGA.

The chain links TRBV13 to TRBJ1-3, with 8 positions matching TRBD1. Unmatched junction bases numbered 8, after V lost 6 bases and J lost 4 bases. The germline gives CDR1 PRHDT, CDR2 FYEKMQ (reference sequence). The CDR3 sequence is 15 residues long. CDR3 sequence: CASSFRGRIGNTIYF. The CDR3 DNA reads TGTGCCAGCAGTTTCAGGGGGCGAATAGGAAACACCATATATTTT.

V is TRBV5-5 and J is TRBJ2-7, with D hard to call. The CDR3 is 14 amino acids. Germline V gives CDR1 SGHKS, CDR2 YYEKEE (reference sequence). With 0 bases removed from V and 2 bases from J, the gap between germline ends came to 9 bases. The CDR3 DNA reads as TGTGCCAGCAGCTTGGATTACAGAACCTACGAGCAGTACTTC. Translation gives CASSLDYRTYEQYF.

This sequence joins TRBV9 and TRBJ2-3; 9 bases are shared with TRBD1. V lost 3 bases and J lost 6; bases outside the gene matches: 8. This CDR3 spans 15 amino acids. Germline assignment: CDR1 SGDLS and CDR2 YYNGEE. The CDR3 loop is CASSDTGGPRDTQYF. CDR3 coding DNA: TGTGCCAGCAGCGATACAGGGGGCCCTCGGGATACGCAGTATTTT.

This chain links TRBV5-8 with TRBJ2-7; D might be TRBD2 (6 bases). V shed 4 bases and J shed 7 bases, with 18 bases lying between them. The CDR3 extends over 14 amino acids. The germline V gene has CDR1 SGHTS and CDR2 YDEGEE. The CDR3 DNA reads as TGTGCCAGCAGCCCGGGTGGCAGCCGGGAGGAGCAGTACTTC. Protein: CASSPGGSREEQYF.

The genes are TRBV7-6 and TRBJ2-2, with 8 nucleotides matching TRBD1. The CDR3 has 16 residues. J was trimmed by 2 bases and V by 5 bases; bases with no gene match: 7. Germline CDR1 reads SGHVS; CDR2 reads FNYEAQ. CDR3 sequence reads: CASSRWQGANTGELFF. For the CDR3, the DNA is TGTGCCAGCAGCCGCTGGCAGGGGGCTAACACCGGGGAGCTGTTTTTT. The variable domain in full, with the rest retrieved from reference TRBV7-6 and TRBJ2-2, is GAGVSQSPRYKVTKRGQDVALRCDPISGHVSLYWYRQALGQGPEFLTYFNYEAQQDKSGLPNDRFSAERPEGSISTLTIQRTEQRDSAMYRCASSRWQGANTGELFFGEGSRLTVL.

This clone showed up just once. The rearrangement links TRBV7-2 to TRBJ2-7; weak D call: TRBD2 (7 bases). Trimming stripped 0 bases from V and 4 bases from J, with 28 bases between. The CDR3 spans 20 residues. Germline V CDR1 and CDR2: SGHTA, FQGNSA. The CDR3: CASSLAVGGAGVSGGYEQYF. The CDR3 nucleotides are TGTGCCAGCAGCTTAGCGGTAGGGGGTGCGGGAGTTTCAGGAGGTTACGAGCAGTACTTC.

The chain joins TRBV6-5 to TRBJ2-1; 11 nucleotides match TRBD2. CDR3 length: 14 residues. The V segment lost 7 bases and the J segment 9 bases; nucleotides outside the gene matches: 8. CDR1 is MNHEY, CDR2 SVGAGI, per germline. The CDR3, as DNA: TGTGCCAGCAACGTAGCGGGAGGGGCTGGTGAGCAGTTCTTC. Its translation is CASNVAGGAGEQFF.

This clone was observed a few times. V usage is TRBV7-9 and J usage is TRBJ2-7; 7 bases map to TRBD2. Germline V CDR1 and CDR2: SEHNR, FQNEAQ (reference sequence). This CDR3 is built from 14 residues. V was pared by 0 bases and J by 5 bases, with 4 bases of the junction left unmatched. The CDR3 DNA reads TGTGCCAGCAGCTTAGCCGGCGCGGGGGACGAGCAGTACTTC. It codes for CASSLAGAGDEQYF. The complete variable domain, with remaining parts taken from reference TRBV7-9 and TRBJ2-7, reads DTGVSQNPRHKITKRGQNVTFRCDPISEHNRLYWYRQTLGQGPEFLTYFQNEAQLEKSRLLSDRFSAERPKGSFSTLEIQRTEQGDSAMYLCASSLAGAGDEQYFGPGTRLTVT.

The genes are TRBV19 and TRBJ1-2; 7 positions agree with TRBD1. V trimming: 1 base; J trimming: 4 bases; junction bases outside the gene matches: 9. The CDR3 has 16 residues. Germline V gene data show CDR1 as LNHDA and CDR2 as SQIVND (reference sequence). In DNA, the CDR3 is TGTGCCAGTAGTATAGGAGACCCGACAGGGCCCTATGGCTACACCTTC. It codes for CASSIGDPTGPYGYTF.

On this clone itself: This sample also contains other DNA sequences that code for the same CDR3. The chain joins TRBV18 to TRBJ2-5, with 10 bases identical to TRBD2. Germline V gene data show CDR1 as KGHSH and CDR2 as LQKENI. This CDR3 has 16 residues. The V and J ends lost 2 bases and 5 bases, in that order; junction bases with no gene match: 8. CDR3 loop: CASSPLASGSGETQYF. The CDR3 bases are TGTGCCAGCTCACCATTGGCTAGCGGGAGTGGGGAGACCCAGTACTTC.

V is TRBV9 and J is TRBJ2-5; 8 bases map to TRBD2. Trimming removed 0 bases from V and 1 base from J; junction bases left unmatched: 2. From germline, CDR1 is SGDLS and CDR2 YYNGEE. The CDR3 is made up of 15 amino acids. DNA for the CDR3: TGTGCCAGCAGCGTAGGAGCGGGAGCCCAAGAGACCCAGTACTTC. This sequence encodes CASSVGAGAQETQYF.

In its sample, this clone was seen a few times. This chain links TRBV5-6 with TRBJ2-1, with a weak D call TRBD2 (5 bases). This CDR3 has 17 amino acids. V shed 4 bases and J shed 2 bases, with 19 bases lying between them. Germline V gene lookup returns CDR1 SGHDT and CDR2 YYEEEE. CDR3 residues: CASSRPLADLAYNEQFF. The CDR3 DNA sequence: TGTGCCAGCAGCAGGCCACTGGCGGACTTGGCCTACAATGAGCAGTTCTTC.

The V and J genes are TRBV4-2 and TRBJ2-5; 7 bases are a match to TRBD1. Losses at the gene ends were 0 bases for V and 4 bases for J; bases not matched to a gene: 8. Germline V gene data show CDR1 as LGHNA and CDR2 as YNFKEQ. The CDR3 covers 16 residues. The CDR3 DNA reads TGTGCCAGCAGCCAAGAAGGGCAGGGGGACGGAGAGACCCAGTACTTC. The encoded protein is CASSQEGQGDGETQYF.

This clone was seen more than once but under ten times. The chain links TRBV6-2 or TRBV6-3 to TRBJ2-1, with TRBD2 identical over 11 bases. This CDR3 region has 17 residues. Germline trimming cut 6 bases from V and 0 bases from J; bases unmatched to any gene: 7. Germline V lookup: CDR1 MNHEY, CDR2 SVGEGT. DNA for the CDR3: TGTGCCAGCAGCTCCGGGACTAGCGGCTTCTCCTACAATGAGCAGTTCTTC. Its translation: CASSSGTSGFSYNEQFF.

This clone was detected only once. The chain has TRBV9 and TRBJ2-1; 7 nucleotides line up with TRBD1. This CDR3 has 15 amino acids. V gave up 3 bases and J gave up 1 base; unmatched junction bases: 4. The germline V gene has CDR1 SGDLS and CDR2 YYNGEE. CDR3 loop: CASSASDRSYNEQFF. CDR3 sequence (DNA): TGTGCCAGCAGCGCCTCGGACAGGTCCTACAATGAGCAGTTCTTC.

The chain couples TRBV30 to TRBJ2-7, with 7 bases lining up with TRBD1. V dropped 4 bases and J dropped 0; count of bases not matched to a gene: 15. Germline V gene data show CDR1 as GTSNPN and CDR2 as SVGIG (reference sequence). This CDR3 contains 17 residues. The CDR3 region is CAWKDRVKAASSYEQYF. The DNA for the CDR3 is TGTGCCTGGAAAGACAGGGTAAAAGCGGCATCCTCCTACGAGCAGTACTTC.

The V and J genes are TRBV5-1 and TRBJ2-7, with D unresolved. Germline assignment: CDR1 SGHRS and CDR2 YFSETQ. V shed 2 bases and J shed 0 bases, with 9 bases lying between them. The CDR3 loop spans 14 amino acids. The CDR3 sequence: CASSFDTSSYEQYF. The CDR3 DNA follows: TGCGCCAGCAGCTTTGACACCAGCTCCTACGAGCAGTACTTC.